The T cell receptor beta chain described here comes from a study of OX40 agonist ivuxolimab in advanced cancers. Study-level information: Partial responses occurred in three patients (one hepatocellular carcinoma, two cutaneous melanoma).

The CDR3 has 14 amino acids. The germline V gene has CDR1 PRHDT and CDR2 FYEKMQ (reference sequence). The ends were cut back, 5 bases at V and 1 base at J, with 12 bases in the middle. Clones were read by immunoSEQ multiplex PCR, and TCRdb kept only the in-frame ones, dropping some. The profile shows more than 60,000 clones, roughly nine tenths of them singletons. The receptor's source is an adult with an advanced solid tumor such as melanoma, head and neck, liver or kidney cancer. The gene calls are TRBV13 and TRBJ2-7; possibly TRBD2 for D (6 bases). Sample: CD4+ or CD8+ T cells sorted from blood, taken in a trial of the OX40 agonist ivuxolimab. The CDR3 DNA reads TGTGCCAGCAGCGCCCGGGGACTGTCCTACGAGCAGTACTTC. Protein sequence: CASSARGLSYEQYF.